This record concerns one T cell receptor (beta chain) sequence. Authors' analysis steps: The authors estimated nucleated cell counts from reference gene primer amplification. TCRdb's copy holds only in-frame clones and misses some; the assay was immunoSEQ multiplex PCR. D and trimming come from the DNA, and the V and J calls and clone size come from that table. The repertoire holds 150,000 to 180,000 clones, approximately 86% seen once, with around 0.63% in the top ten. Enrollment of patients from Seattle took place during active infection, with longitudinal follow-up. This specimen comes from a study of blood T cell repertoires in COVID-19. On the study more broadly: Samples representing acute and convalescent COVID-19 were sourced from the United States, Italy and Spain. T cells, B-cell-depleted T cells, or PBMCs supplied cDNA or gDNA.

Sequencing input: peripheral blood. This sequence was found in a man in his fifties or sixties with COVID-19, enrolled during active disease.

The CDR3 region is CSVENAAETQYF. CDR3 sequence (DNA): TGCAGCGTGGAAAACGCGGCGGAGACCCAGTACTTC. The chain recombines TRBV29-1 with TRBJ2-5; no definite D call. Germline CDR1 is SQVTM and CDR2 is ANQGSEA. The germline V and J ends were trimmed by 6 bases and 5 bases, with 13 bases remaining between them. The CDR3 extends over 12 amino acids.